This entry concerns a single T cell receptor beta chain. Its cognate antigen is unknown. The PCR was carried out with 60 Vbeta primers and 13 Jbeta primers. The protocol was immunoSEQ multiplex PCR, while the TCRdb copy is restricted to in-frame clones and leaves out a portion. The sample has 160,000 or so clones; about 78% are singletons. The sample originates from a study of cytomegalovirus exposure and HLA in healthy donors. Findings of the study overall: Later on, analysis showed that most CMV-associated TCR beta chains appeared to be HLA-restricted.

V gave up 6 bases and J gave up 9 bases; unmatched junction bases: 5. Germline V CDR1 and CDR2: MNHNS, SASEGT. This CDR3 comprises 12 residues. Sequencing input: PBMCs. The TCR was taken from a man aged 55 to 70 in good health and CMV-seronegative. The rearrangement joins TRBV6-1 to TRBJ2-3; 8 bases line up with TRBD2. The DNA for the CDR3 is TGTGCCAGCAGGCACGGGGGGGTAACGCAGTATTTT. Protein sequence: CASRHGGVTQYF.